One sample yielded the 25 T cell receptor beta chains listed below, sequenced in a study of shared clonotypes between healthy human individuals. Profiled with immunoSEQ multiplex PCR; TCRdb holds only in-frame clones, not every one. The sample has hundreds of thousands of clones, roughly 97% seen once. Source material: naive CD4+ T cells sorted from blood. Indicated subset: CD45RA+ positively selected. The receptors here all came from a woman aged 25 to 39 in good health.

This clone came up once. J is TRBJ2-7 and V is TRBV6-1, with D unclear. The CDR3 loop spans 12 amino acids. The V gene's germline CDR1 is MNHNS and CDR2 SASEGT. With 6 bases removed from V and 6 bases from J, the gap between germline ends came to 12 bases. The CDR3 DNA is TGTGCCAGCAGCCCCGGGTATCTCGAGCAGTACTTC. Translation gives CASSPGYLEQYF.

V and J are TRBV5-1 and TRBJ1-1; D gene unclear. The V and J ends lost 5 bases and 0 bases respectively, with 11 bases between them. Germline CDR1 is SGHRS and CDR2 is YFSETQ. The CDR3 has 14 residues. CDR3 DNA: TGCGCCAGCAGAAGGGAGGGCATGAACACTGAAGCTTTCTTT. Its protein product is CASRREGMNTEAFF.

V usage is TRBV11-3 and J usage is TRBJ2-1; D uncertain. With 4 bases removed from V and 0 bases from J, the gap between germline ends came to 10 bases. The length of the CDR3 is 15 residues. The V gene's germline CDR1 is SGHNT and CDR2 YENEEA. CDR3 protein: CASSSGLGSYNEQFF. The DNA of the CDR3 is TGTGCCAGCAGCTCTGGTTTGGGCTCCTACAATGAGCAGTTCTTC.

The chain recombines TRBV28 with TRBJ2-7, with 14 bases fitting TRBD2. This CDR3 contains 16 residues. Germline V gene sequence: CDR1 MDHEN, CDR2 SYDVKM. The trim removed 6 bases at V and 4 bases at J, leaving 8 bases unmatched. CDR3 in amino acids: CASRQSGTSGRYEQYF. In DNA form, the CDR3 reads TGTGCCAGCAGACAATCCGGGACTAGCGGGAGATACGAGCAGTACTTC.

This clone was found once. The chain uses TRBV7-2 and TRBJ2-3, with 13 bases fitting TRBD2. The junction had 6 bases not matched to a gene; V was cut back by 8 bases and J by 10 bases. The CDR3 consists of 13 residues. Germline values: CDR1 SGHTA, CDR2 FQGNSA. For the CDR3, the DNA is TGTGCCAGCCTAGGACTAGCGGGAGCTGCGCAGTATTTT. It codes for CASLGLAGAAQYF.

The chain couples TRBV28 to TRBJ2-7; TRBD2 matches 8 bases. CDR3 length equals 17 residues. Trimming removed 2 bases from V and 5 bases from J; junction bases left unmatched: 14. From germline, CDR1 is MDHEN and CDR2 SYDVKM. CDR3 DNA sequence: TGTGCCAGCAGTTTAAGGGTTCGGGGGGGTGGATCCGACGAGCAGTACTTC. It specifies CASSLRVRGGGSDEQYF.

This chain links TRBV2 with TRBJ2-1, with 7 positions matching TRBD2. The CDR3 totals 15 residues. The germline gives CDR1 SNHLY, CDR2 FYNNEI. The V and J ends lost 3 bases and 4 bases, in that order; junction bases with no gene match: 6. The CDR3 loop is CASSEDGRGYNEQFF. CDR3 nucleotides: TGTGCCAGCAGTGAGGATGGGCGGGGGTACAATGAGCAGTTCTTC.

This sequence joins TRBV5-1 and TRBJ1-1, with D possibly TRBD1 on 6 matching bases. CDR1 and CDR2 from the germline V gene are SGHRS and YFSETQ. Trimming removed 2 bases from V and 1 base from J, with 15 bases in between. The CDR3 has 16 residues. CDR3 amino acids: CASSFRDTYQNTEAFF. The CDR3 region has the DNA TGCGCCAGCAGCTTCCGGGACACCTATCAGAACACTGAAGCTTTCTTT.

CDR3 sequence (DNA): TGTGCCAGCTCCGGAGGTGTCGGCGAGGAGGAGCAGTTCTTC. Its protein product is CASSGGVGEEEQFF. V gene TRBV18 combines with J gene TRBJ2-1; possible D gene TRBD2, 5 bases. V lost 6 bases and J 10 bases, leaving 19 bases between the germline ends. The CDR3 has 14 amino acids. The germline gives CDR1 KGHSH, CDR2 LQKENI.

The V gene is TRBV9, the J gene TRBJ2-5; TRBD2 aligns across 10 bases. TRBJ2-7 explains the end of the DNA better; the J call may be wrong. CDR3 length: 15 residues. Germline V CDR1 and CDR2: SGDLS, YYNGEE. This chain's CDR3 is CASSVSLAGAYEQYF. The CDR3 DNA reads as TGTGCCAGCAGCGTAAGTCTAGCGGGAGCCTACGAGCAGTACTTC.

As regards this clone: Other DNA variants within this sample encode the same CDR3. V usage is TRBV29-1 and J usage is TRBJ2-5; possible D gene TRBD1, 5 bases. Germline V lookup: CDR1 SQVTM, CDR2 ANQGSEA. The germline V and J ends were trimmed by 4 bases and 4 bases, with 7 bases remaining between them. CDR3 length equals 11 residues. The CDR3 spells CSVVGRETQYF. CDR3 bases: TGCAGCGTTGTGGGGCGAGAGACCCAGTACTTC.

The CDR3 spells CASSQTGTSGNEQFF. The CDR3 bases are TGTGCCAGCAGCCAGACCGGGACTAGCGGGAATGAGCAGTTCTTC. This chain uses TRBV7-9 with TRBJ2-1, with TRBD2 matching over 12 bases. The V gene end was trimmed by 5 bases and the J gene end by 7 bases; junction bases not matched to a gene: 6. CDR3 length: 15 residues. Germline CDR1 reads SEHNR; CDR2 reads FQNEAQ (reference sequence).

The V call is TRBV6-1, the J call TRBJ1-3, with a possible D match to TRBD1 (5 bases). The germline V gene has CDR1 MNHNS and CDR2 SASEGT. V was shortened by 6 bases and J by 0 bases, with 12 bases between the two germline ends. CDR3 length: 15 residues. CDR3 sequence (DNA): TGTGCCAGCAGAGAGGGACTTTTCTCTGGAAACACCATATATTTT. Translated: CASREGLFSGNTIYF.

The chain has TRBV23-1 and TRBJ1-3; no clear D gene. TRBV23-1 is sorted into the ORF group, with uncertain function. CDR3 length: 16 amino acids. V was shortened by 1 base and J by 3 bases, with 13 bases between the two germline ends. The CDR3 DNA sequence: TGCGCCAGCAGTCAATTCAGCGAGGAATTTGGAAACACCATATATTTT. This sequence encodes CASSQFSEEFGNTIYF.

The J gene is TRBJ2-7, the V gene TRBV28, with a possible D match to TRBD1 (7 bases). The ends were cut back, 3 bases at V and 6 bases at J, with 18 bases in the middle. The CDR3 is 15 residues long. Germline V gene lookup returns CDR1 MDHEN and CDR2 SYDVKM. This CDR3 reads CASSFPAGGLREQYF. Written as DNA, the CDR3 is TGTGCCAGCAGTTTTCCGGCAGGGGGGTTACGCGAGCAGTACTTC.

The CDR3 nucleotides read TGTGCCAGTAGCGACCCCGGGGGGACTCGCCAGCCCCAGCATTTT. This codes for CASSDPGGTRQPQHF. The rearrangement links TRBV19 to TRBJ1-5, with D perhaps matching TRBD1 (5 bases). The CDR3 totals 15 residues. Germline V CDR1 and CDR2: LNHDA, SQIVND (reference sequence). Deletions cut 6 bases from V and 7 bases from J, with 19 bases between.

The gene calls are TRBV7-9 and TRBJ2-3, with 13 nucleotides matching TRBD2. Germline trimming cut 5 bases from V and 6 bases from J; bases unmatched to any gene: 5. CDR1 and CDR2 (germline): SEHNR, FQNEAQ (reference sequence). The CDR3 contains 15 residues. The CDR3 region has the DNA TGTGCCAGCAGCGTCGGGACTAGCGGGATTGATACGCAGTATTTT. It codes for CASSVGTSGIDTQYF.

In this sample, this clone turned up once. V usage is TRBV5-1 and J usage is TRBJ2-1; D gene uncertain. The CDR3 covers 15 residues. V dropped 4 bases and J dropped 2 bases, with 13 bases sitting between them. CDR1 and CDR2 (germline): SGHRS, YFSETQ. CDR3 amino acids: CASSGNDGAYNEQFF. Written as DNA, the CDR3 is TGCGCCAGCAGCGGGAACGACGGCGCCTACAATGAGCAGTTCTTC. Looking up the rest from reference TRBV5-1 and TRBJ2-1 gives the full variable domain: KAGVTQTPRYLIKTRGQQVTLSCSPISGHRSVSWYQQTPGQGLQFLFEYFSETQRNKGNFPGRFSGRQFSNSRSEMNVSTLELGDSALYLCASSGNDGAYNEQFFGPGTRLTVL.

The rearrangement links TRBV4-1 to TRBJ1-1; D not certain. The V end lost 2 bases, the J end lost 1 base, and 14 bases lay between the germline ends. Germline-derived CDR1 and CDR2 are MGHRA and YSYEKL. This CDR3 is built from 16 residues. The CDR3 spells CASSQRVVGKNTEAFF. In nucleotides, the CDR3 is TGCGCCAGCAGCCAAAGGGTGGTAGGGAAGAACACTGAAGCTTTCTTT.

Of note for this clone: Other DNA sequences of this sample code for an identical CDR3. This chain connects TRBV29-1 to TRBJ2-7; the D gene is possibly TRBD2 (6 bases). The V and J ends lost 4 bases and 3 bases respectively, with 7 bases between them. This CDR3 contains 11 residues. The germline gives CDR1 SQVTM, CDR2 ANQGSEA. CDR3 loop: CSVVSGYEQYF. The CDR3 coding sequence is TGCAGCGTTGTTAGCGGCTACGAGCAGTACTTC.

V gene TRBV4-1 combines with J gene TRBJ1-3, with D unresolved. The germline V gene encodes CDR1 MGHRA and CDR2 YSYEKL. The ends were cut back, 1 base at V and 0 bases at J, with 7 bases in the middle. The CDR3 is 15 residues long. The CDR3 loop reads CASSQGASSGNTIYF. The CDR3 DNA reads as TGCGCCAGCAGCCAAGGGGCCTCCTCTGGAAACACCATATATTTT.

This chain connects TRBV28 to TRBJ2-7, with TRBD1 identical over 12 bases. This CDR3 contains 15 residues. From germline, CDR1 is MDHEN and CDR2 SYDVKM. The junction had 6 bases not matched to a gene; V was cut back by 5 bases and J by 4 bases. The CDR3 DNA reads TGTGCCAGCAGTGACGGGACAGGGGGCTCATACGAGCAGTACTTC. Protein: CASSDGTGGSYEQYF.

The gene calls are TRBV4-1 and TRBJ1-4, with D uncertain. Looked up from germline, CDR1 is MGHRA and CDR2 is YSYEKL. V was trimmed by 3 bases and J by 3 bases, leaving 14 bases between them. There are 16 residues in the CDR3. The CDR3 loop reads CASSQRDPDPNEKLFF. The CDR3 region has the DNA TGCGCCAGCAGCCAGAGAGACCCCGATCCTAATGAAAAACTGTTTTTT.

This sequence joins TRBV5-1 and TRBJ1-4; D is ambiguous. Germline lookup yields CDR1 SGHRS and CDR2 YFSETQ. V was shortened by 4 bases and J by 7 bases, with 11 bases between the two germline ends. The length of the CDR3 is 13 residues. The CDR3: CASSQQHREKLFF. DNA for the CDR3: TGCGCCAGCAGCCAACAACACCGTGAAAAACTGTTTTTT.

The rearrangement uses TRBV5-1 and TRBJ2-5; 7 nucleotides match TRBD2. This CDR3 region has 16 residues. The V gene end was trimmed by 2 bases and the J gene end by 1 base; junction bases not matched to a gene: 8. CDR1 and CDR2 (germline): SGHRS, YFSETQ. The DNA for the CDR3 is TGCGCCAGCAGCTTTTCCGGGAGGCCCAGCCAAGAGACCCAGTACTTC. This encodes CASSFSGRPSQETQYF.